This T cell receptor beta chain was retrieved from a study of blood T cell repertoires in COVID-19 (dated by TCRdb to the early 2020s). Broadly, across the study: The collaborator samples originated in the United States, Italy and Spain and spanned the acute and convalescent phases of COVID-19. The samples were drawn from the first 160 participants of the ongoing ImmuneRACE study and from 950 to 1,500 subjects provided by 6 global collaborators. The material from the prospective study consisted of cDNA or gDNA derived from T cells, B-cell-depleted T cells, or PBMCs. The dataset comprised deeply sampled blood TCRbeta repertoires from subjects exposed to, actively infected with, or recovered from COVID-19. Nearly every sample came with metadata listing a de-identified subject ID, COVID-19 status, age in years and sex. Where available, HLA class I and class II types were taken from metadata supplied by the sample provider and were not determined by assay-based typing. The repertoires were released in a freely available public database intended as a resource for research on the immune response to SARS-CoV-2.

A second Seattle source provided samples from volunteer blood donors who had recovered from COVID-19. Collaborating institutions collected whole blood in K2EDTA tubes following their own protocols. For TCRbeta analysis, collaborators shipped samples in one of three forms: frozen whole blood, isolated PBMCs, or DNA extracted from either of those sample types. TCRbeta CDR3 regions were amplified from genomic DNA using the immunoSEQ Assay, a bias-controlled multiplex PCR. The paper's processing steps were these. Nucleated cell counts per sample were estimated from amplification of reference gene primers within the assay. To quantify the absolute abundance of each unique TCRbeta CDR3 rearrangement, sequence reads were collapsed and filtered. Productive Simpson clonality was computed per sample as the square root of Simpson's diversity index over productive rearrangements. This immuneACCESS table, as held by TCRdb, lists in-frame sequences with V and J called but not all clones. Of the missing ones, under half trace to an unresolved V gene in checked studies; the others have no known cause. V and J calls plus clone size are reproduced from that table; the DNA served to infer D and trimming. The sample profile shows about 130,000 clones; roughly 84% of them were found once. The ten biggest clones cover 12% of the sample.

About this clone: The antigen it recognizes is unknown. Per-nucleotide qualities are absent, and no much larger clonotype sits a single base away.

Findings and caveats that apply to the study as a whole: The quantity of clinical and demographic metadata differed by source and by participant and was supplied without curation.

From the cysteine up to the phenylalanine, the CDR3 has a length of 13 residues. CDR3 DNA only is kept here, 39 bases in frame from base 1. This TCR came from a woman in her thirties who had recovered from COVID-19. The rearrangement combines TRBV21-1 with TRBJ2-7; the table's D call of TRBD2 was not tested on the DNA. TRBV21-1 is a recognized pseudogene. Sequenced input: peripheral blood. At the DNA level, the sequence is TGTGCCAGGACTAGCGGGAGGGAGGGCGAGCAGTACTTC. It translates as CARTSGREGEQYF.